Below are 22 T cell receptor delta chains sequenced from a single sample in a study of gammadelta T cells in human blood. TCRdb re-identified clones in the RT-PCR reads via CATT. This table has roughly 1,000 delta-chain clones, about 21% appearing once. Material: Vgamma9Vdelta2 gamma-delta T cells from infant blood. These receptors all come from a human donor.

This clone was seen a handful of times. This likely traces to a read error, being one base from a far larger clone. V is TRDV2 and J is TRDJ3; 11 nucleotides line up with TRDD3. Per the germline V gene, CDR1 is GEAIGNYY and CDR2 is EKD. V gave up 2 bases and J gave up 0 bases; unmatched junction bases: 5. This CDR3 region has 19 residues. CDR3 loop: CACDNVLGDSSWDTRQMFF. In DNA, the CDR3 is TGTGCCTGTGACAACGTACTGGGGGATAGCTCCTGGGACACCCGACAGATGTTTTTC.

This clone appeared a few times. Being one base from a much bigger clone, this may be a read error. This sequence joins TRDV2 and TRDJ3; 13 bases align to TRDD3. Since TCRdb gives no J gene, matching the DNA to germline was used here to assign it. V gave up 6 bases and J gave up 0 bases; unmatched junction bases: 7. This CDR3 comprises 19 residues. Germline loops: CDR1 GEAIGNYY, CDR2 EKD. The CDR3 sequence is CACNILGDTSSWDTRQMFF. The CDR3 bases are TGTGCCTGTAACATACTGGGGGATACGAGCTCCTGGGACACCCGACAGATGTTTTTC.

Points on this clone: With a far larger clone one base away, a read error is the likely cause. The gene calls are TRDV2 and TRDJ3; 7 bases are a match to TRDD3. Here the J gene was assigned by germline matching of the DNA, as TCRdb has none. There are 19 residues in the CDR3. V shed 3 bases and J 0 bases; nucleotides not matched to a gene: 10. In germline, CDR1 is GEAIGNYY, CDR2 EKD. CDR3 sequence: CACDSWGSISSWDTRQMFF. The CDR3 nucleotides read TGTGCCTGTGACTCCTGGGGGTCCATTAGCTCCTGGGACACCCGACAGATGTTTTTC.

By share, this clone ranks as large. The genes are TRDV2 and TRDJ3, with 8 positions matching TRDD3. This CDR3 contains 17 residues. V lost 3 bases to trimming and J lost 0 bases; unmatched junction nucleotides: 3. Germline assignment: CDR1 GEAIGNYY and CDR2 EKD. CDR3 DNA: TGTGCCTGTGACGGGATACGGAGCTCCTGGGACACCCGACAGATGTTTTTC. Its translation: CACDGIRSSWDTRQMFF.

Notes on this clone: Given a far larger clone just one base away, this is likely a sequencing read error. The chain carries TRDV2 and TRDJ3; 8 positions agree with TRDD3. As TCRdb names no J gene, one was assigned here on the basis of a DNA match to germline. CDR3 size: 20 residues. V lost 4 bases to trimming and J lost 0 bases; unmatched junction nucleotides: 13. Germline CDR1 reads GEAIGNYY; CDR2 reads EKD. The CDR3 DNA reads as TGTGCCTGTGATATCCTACTGGGGGCCCGGCGCTCCTGGGACACCCGACAGATGTTTTTC. Translating gives CACDILLGARRSWDTRQMFF.

In its sample, this clone is large. The chain employs TRDV2 and TRDJ3; 8 bases match TRDD3. Because TCRdb records no J gene, it was assigned here through a match of the DNA to germline. There are 20 residues in the CDR3. V lost 0 bases and J lost 0; bases outside the gene matches: 9. Germline V lookup: CDR1 GEAIGNYY, CDR2 EKD. The CDR3 region is CACDTATGGPSSWDTRQMFF. The DNA of the CDR3 is TGTGCCTGTGACACCGCTACTGGGGGCCCCAGCTCCTGGGACACCCGACAGATGTTTTTC.

As for this clone: A read error is likely here: a far larger clone is one base away. The chain is built from TRDV2 and TRDJ3; TRDD3 agrees at 8 bases. The J gene was not available in TCRdb and was assigned here by matching the DNA to germline segments. Per the germline V gene, CDR1 is GEAIGNYY and CDR2 is EKD. This CDR3 has 21 amino acids. The CDR3 here is CACDTAVLGGASSWNTRQMFF. The CDR3 nucleotides read TGTGCCTGTGACACGGCCGTACTGGGGGGGGCGAGCTCCTGGAACACCCGACAGATGTTTTTC.

This clone rates as medium-sized (0.01 to 0.1%). A clone one base away is much larger, so this may be a read error. The chain couples TRDV2 to TRDJ3, with 8 nucleotides matching TRDD3. TCRdb offers no J gene call, so here the DNA was matched to germline to obtain one. The CDR3 loop spans 18 amino acids. Germline trimming cut 3 bases from V and 0 bases from J; bases unmatched to any gene: 6. Germline lookup yields CDR1 GEAIGNYY and CDR2 EKD. CDR3 DNA sequence: TGTGCCTGTGACCTACTGGGGGCTAGCTCCTGGGACACCCGACAGATGTTTTTC. It is translated as CACDLLGASSWDTRQMFF.

The sample holds a few counts of this clone. A single base is all that separates this from a far larger clone, so a read error is likely. J is TRDJ3 and V is TRDV2; 13 bases match TRDD3. In germline, CDR1 is GEAIGNYY, CDR2 EKD. The CDR3 covers 21 residues. V shed 0 bases and J 2 bases; nucleotides not matched to a gene: 9. The CDR3 coding sequence is TGTGCCTGTGACACCGTACTGGGGGATACGCCTAGCACCTGGGACACCCGACAGATGTTTTTC. Its translation is CACDTVLGDTPSTWDTRQMFF.

This clone is labeled as large. Other DNA variants within this sample encode the same CDR3. The rearrangement links TRDV2 to TRDJ3, with 11 bases lining up with TRDD3. V gave up 1 base and J gave up 0 bases; unmatched junction bases: 4. The germline V gene encodes CDR1 GEAIGNYY and CDR2 EKD. The CDR3 has 19 residues. Here the CDR3 reads CACDTLGDRSSWDTRQMFF. CDR3 sequence (DNA): TGTGCCTGTGACACACTGGGGGATAGGAGCTCCTGGGACACCCGACAGATGTTTTTC.

By share, this clone counts as large. This rearrangement joins TRDV2 to TRDJ3; 11 nucleotides align to TRDD3. This CDR3 region has 18 residues. CDR1 and CDR2 from the germline V gene are GEAIGNYY and EKD. V dropped 2 bases and J dropped 0; count of bases not matched to a gene: 2. DNA for the CDR3: TGTGCCTGTGACAGTACTGGGGGATACTCCTGGGACACCCGACAGATGTTTTTC. Translated, it gives CACDSTGGYSWDTRQMFF.

This clone has a handful of counts. A far larger clone differs by one base, so this is likely a read error. This chain connects TRDV2 to TRDJ3, with TRDD3 matching over 9 bases. Germline trimming cut 0 bases from V and 4 bases from J; bases unmatched to any gene: 3. Per germline, CDR1 GEAIGNYY and CDR2 EKD. The CDR3 sequence is 17 residues long. In DNA form, the CDR3 reads TGTGCCTGTGACACCATTGGGGGATATTGGGACACCCGACAGATGTTTTTC. This sequence encodes CACDTIGGYWDTRQMFF.

This clone is medium-sized by share. The same CDR3 arises from other DNA sequences in this sample as well. The rearrangement links TRDV2 to TRDJ1; 7 bases are shared with TRDD3. Losses at the gene ends were 1 base for V and 3 bases for J; bases not matched to a gene: 10. Germline V lookup: CDR1 GEAIGNYY, CDR2 EKD. The CDR3 is 16 residues long. The CDR3 protein is CACDTLGDRGADKLIF. As DNA, the CDR3 is TGTGCCTGTGACACTCTTGGGGATAGAGGGGCCGATAAACTCATCTTT.

About this clone itself: A much larger clone differs by one base, so this may be a read error. V usage is TRDV2 and J usage is TRDJ3, with 12 bases lining up with TRDD3. The J gene comes from matching the DNA to germline here; TCRdb lacks it. Germline-derived CDR1 and CDR2 are GEAIGNYY and EKD. J gave up 0 bases and V 4 bases, and 15 bases lay outside the gene matches. This CDR3 has 22 amino acids. The CDR3 here is CACDYVLGDTRASSWDTRQMFF. The DNA of the CDR3 is TGTGCCTGTGATTACGTACTGGGGGATACAAGGGCCAGCTCCTGGGACACCCGACAGATGTTTTTC.

This clone showed up just a few times. A read error likely explains why the TCRdb protein, taken from a much larger clone, differs from this DNA's translation at residue 14; the protein shown is translated from the DNA. The chain employs TRDV2 and TRDJ3; TRDD3 is a possible D gene (5 bases). The germline V gene has CDR1 GEAIGNYY and CDR2 EKD. This CDR3 comprises 18 residues. CDR3 coding DNA: TGTGCCTGTGACTCTGTCTCCGGTCCACCCTGGGACACCCAACAGATGTTTTTC. Amino acid sequence: CACDSVSGPPWDTQQMFF.

A note on this clone: A read error is likely here: a far larger clone is one base away. The rearrangement links TRDV2 to TRDJ3; 9 nucleotides align to TRDD3. The J gene is absent in TCRdb and was assigned here via DNA matching to germline. Per the germline V gene, CDR1 is GEAIGNYY and CDR2 is EKD. CDR3 length: 19 residues. CDR3 protein: CACDPVLGESSWDTRQMFF. As DNA, the CDR3 is TGTGCATGTGACCCGGTACTGGGGGAGAGCTCCTGGGACACCCGACAGATGTTTTTC.

This chain uses TRDV2 with TRDJ1, with 10 bases lining up with TRDD3. Germline V gene data show CDR1 as GEAIGNYY and CDR2 as EKD. This CDR3 is built from 18 residues. V gave up 2 bases and J gave up 4 bases; unmatched junction bases: 15. The CDR3 sequence is CACDSVGGGYKGDDKLIF. The DNA of the CDR3 is TGTGCCTGTGACAGTGTCGGTGGGGGATACAAGGGAGACGATAAACTCATCTTT.

In the case of this clone: A single base is all that separates this from a far larger clone, so a read error is likely. Other DNA sequences in this specimen translate into the identical CDR3. The V call is TRDV2, the J call TRDJ3; 11 bases are shared with TRDD3. Germline CDR1 GEAIGNYY, CDR2 EKD. The CDR3 loop spans 19 amino acids. Written as DNA, the CDR3 is TGTGCCTGTGACACACTGGGGGATAGGAGCTCCTGGGACACTCGACAGATGTTTTTC. Protein sequence: CACDTLGDRSSWDTRQMFF.

This clone is deemed medium-sized. The V and J genes are TRDV2 and TRDJ3; TRDD3 matches at 9 bases. The CDR3 totals 21 residues. J lost 0 bases, V lost 4 bases, and 15 bases had no gene match. CDR1 is GEAIGNYY, CDR2 EKD, per germline. The CDR3 spells CACDLLGESPVYSWDTRQMFF. DNA for the CDR3: TGTGCCTGTGATTTACTGGGGGAGAGCCCGGTATACTCCTGGGACACCCGACAGATGTTTTTC.

For this clone: A much larger clone is a single base away; this may be a read error. The chain uses TRDV2 and TRDJ2; TRDD3 aligns across 12 bases. Here the J gene was assigned by germline matching of the DNA, as TCRdb has none. The CDR3 contains 15 residues. From germline, CDR1 is GEAIGNYY and CDR2 EKD. This CDR3 is CASDTGGYLTAQLFF. The CDR3 region has the DNA TGTGCCAGTGACACTGGGGGATACTTGACAGCACAACTCTTCTTT.

As concerns this clone: Just one base apart from a much larger clone, this may be a read error. The rearrangement links TRDV2 to TRDJ3; 9 nucleotides agree with TRDD3. The J gene, left out of TCRdb, was set here by checking the DNA against germline. After removal of 6 bases from V and 0 bases from J, the junction contained 11 bases not matched to a gene. This CDR3 is 19 amino acids long. Germline assignment: CDR1 GEAIGNYY and CDR2 EKD. CDR3 sequence (DNA): TGTGCCTGTAACCCGGTACTGGGGGAGAGCTCCTGGGACACCCGACAGATGTTTTTC. The encoded protein is CACNPVLGESSWDTRQMFF.

As for this clone: Given a far larger clone just one base away, this is likely a sequencing read error. The rearrangement joins TRDV2 to TRDJ3; 11 positions match TRDD3. The J gene is absent in TCRdb and was assigned here via DNA matching to germline. The CDR3 is 19 residues long. The germline CDR1 and CDR2 sequences are GEAIGNYY and EKD. CDR3 sequence (DNA): TGTGCCTGTGACAAAGTACTGGGGGATAATTCCTGGAACACCCGACAGATGTTTTTC. Translation: CACDKVLGDNSWNTRQMFF.